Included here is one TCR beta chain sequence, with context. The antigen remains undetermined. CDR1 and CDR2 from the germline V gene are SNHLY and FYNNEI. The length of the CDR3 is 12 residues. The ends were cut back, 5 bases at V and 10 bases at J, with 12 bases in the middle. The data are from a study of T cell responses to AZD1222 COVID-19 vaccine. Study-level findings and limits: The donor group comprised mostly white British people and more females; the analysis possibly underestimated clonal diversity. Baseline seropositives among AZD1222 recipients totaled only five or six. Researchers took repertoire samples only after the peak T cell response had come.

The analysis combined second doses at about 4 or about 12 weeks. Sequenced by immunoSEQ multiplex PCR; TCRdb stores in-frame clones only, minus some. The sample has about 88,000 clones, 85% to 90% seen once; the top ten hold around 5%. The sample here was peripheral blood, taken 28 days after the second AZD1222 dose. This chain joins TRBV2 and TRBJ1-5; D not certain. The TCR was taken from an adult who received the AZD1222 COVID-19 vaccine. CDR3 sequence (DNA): TGTGCCAGCAGTACCGACACGGACCCCCAGCATTTT. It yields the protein CASSTDTDPQHF.